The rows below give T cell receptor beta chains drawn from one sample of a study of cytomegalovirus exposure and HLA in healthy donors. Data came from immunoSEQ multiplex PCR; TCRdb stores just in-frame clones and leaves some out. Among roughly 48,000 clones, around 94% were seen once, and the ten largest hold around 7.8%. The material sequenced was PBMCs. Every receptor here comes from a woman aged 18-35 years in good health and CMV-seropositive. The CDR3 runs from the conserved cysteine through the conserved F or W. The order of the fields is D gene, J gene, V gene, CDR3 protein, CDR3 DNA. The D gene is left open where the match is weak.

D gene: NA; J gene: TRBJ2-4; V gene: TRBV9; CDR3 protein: CASSEGGGAKNIQYF; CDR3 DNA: TGTGCCAGCAGCGAGGGGGGGGGAGCCAAAAACATTCAGTACTTC
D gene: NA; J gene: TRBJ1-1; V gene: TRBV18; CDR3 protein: CASSLSSRVEEAFF; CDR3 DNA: TGTGCCAGCTCACTGAGCTCCAGGGTGGAGGAAGCTTTCTTT
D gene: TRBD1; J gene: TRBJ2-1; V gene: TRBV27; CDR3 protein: CASSPRQGSGNEQFF; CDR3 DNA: TGTGCCAGCAGTCCCCGACAGGGAAGTGGCAATGAGCAGTTCTTC
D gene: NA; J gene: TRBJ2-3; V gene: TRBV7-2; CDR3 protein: CASSGGHYTDTQYF; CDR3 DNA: TGTGCCAGCAGCGGGGGCCATTACACAGATACGCAGTATTTT
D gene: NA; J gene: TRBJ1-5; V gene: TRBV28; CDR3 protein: CASSPPGYQPQHF; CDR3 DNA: TGTGCCAGCAGCCCGCCGGGGTATCAGCCCCAGCATTTT
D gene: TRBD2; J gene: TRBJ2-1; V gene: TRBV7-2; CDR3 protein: CASSLAAGGRNNEQFF; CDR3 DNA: TGTGCCAGCAGCTTAGCGGCGGGAGGGAGGAACAATGAGCAGTTCTTC
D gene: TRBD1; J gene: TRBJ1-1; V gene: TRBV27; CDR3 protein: CASGTTTGMNTEAFF; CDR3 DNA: TGTGCCAGCGGTACAACGACAGGGATGAACACTGAAGCTTTCTTT
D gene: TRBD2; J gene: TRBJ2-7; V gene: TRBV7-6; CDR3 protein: CASSLGGSGSSYEQYF; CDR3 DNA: TGTGCCAGCAGCTTAGGAGGTAGCGGGAGCTCCTACGAGCAGTACTTC
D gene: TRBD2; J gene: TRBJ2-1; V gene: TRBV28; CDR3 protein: CASSFRTSGRWDEQFF; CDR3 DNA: TGTGCCAGCAGTTTCCGGACTAGCGGGAGATGGGATGAGCAGTTCTTC
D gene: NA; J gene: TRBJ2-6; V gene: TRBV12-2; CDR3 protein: CASRFGLGLGGANVLTF; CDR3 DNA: TGTGCAAGTCGCTTTGGACTAGGGTTGGGAGGGGCCAACGTCCTGACTTTC
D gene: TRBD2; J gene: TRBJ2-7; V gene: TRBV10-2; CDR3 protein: CASSPAPRLAEGGEQYF; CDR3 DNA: TGCGCCAGCAGTCCCGCCCCTCGACTAGCAGAAGGAGGGGAGCAGTACTTC
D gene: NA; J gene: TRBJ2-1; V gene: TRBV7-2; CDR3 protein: CASSNYRDPPHNEQFF; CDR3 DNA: TGTGCCAGCAGCAACTACAGGGACCCACCTCACAATGAGCAGTTCTTC
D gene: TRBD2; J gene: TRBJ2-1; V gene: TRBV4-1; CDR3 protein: CASSPISSGSPNEQFF; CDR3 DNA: TGCGCCAGCAGCCCTATATCTAGCGGGAGTCCCAATGAGCAGTTCTTC
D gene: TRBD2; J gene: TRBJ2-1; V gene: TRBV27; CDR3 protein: CASSKAGGSREQFF; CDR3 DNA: TGTGCCAGCAGTAAAGCGGGAGGAAGTCGAGAGCAGTTCTTC
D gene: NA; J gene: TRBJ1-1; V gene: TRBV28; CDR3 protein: CASSTLPRKKAFF; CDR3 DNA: TGTGCCAGCAGCACTCTACCCCGAAAGAAAGCTTTCTTT
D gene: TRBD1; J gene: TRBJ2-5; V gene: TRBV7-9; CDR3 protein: CASSLGTGGRTQETQYF; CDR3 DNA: TGTGCCAGCAGCCTCGGGACAGGAGGGAGAACTCAAGAGACCCAGTACTTC
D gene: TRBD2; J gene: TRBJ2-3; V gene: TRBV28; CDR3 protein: CASSLSGGPSTDTQYF; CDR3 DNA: TGTGCCAGCAGTTTATCGGGGGGACCTAGCACAGATACGCAGTATTTT
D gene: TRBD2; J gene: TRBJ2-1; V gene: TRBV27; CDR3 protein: CASSGTSGSTHNEQFF; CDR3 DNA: TGTGCCAGCAGCGGGACTAGCGGGAGCACCCACAATGAGCAGTTCTTC
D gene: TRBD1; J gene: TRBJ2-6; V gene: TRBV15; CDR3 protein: CATSLRDSSTITHF; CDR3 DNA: TGTGCCACCAGTCTGAGGGACAGCTCAACCATTACCCATTTC
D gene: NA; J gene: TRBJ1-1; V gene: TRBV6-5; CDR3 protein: CASSYSRGTEAFF; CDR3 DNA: TGTGCCAGCAGTTACTCGAGGGGGACTGAAGCTTTCTTT
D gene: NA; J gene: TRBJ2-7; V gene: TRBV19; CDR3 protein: CASSTAGGSYEQYF; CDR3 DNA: TGTGCCAGTAGTACGGCAGGTGGTTCCTACGAGCAGTACTTC
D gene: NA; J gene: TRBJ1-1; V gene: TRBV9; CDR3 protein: CASSPRIGAYGTEAFF; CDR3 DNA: TGTGCCAGCAGCCCGCGAATTGGGGCTTATGGCACTGAAGCTTTCTTT
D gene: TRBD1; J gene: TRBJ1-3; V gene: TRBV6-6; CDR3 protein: CASSFRGTGMNTIYF; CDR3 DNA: TGTGCCAGCAGCTTTCGAGGGACAGGGATGAACACCATATATTTT